Listed below are T cell receptor beta chains from one sample, sequenced in a study of tumor and adjacent non-tumor tissue in lung cancer. A single record per CDR3 protein comes from TCRdb applying MiXCR to the multiplex PCR reads. The data show 75,000 to 100,000 distinct CDR3 sequences, less than 75% seen once. Sequencing was performed on lung tumor tissue. The source of these receptors is a man between 60 and 75 years old with non-small cell lung cancer. The CDR3 runs from the conserved cysteine through the conserved F or W. The D gene is left open where the match is weak. Some rows mark clone size as missing; the rest say once, few, many or name a class of expanded clone.

many	TRBV6-2/TRBV6-3	TRBJ2-7	-	CASSYSHGGESLEQYF	TGTGCCAGCAGTTACTCGCACGGTGGGGAATCCCTCGAGCAGTACTTC
-	TRBV11-3	TRBJ2-5	TRBD1	CASKWTGEETQYF	TGTGCCAGCAAGTGGACAGGGGAAGAGACCCAGTACTTT
many	TRBV6-2/TRBV6-3	TRBJ2-1	-	CASRTGGPSYNEQFF	TGTGCCAGCAGAACTGGGGGGCCATCCTACAATGAGCAGTTCTTC
-	TRBV12-3/TRBV12-4	TRBJ2-5	-	CTSSFSRIGETQYF	TGTACCAGCAGTTTCTCCAGGATAGGAGAGACCCAGTACTTC
-	TRBV6-8	TRBJ2-1	-	CASSITRQGFKQFF	TGTGCCAGCAGCATAACTCGCCAGGGGTTTAAGCAGTTCTTC
-	TRBV11-2	TRBJ2-7	TRBD2	CTSSLDFLAGQQWGVKQYF	TGTACCAGCAGCTTAGATTTTCTAGCGGGACAACAATGGGGCGTCAAGCAGTACTTC
-	TRBV29-1	TRBJ2-1	-	CSVDPLERYNEQFF	TGCAGCGTTGATCCACTGGAGAGATACAATGAGCAGTTCTTC
-	TRBV6-5	TRBJ2-1	TRBD2	CASSHRTAGGGNGQFF	TGTGCCAGCAGTCACCGGACAGCGGGAGGAGGAAATGGGCAGTTCTTC
many	TRBV20-1	TRBJ1-2	-	CSARDRGDGYTF	TGCAGTGCTAGAGATCGTGGGGATGGCTACACCTTC
-	TRBV19	TRBJ2-1	-	CVSSIGREYEQFF	TGTGTCAGTAGTATTGGCAGGGAGTACGAGCAGTTCTTC
many	TRBV5-5	TRBJ1-1	TRBD1	CASSPRDRENTEAFF	TGTGCCAGCAGCCCAAGGGACAGAGAGAACACTGAAGCTTTCTTT